Given below is one TCR beta chain in context. The specificity of this receptor is unknown. No base-level quality is on record; no much larger clone is a single base apart. Ficoll-Paque density gradient centrifugation was used to isolate PBMCs. Sequencer: Illumina NovaSeq 6000. cDNA libraries for TCRalpha and TCRbeta were prepared by 5'RACE using constant-segment primers, with sample barcodes and unique molecular identifiers added. Trizol reagent was used to extract RNA from every sample. Amplification of the libraries took two PCR steps, and the second step added a second sample barcode plus Illumina TruSeq adapters. The libraries were sequenced on an Illumina NovaSeq using 2 x 150 bp paired-end reads. In the original analysis: With migec v1.2.7, reads were demultiplexed and then collapsed into UMI-guided consensus sequences. With mixcr v2.1.11, UMI consensuses were aligned to TRA and TRB V and J templates and assembled into clonotypes. Clonotypes were classified as expanded or contracted when called significant by both edgeR and NoisET, with noise models trained on biological replicates. For edgeR calls, the cutoffs were a false discovery rate-adjusted p below 0.01 and a log2 fold-change threshold of 1. As an exploratory analysis of dynamics, max-normalized trajectories of the 1000 most abundant clonotypes were examined with PCA combined with hierarchical clustering. Each responding clone was given a CD4 or CD8 phenotype based on the CD4+ and CD8+ repertoires, which had been sequenced separately. TCRdb trimmed public reads at Q25 via fastp, called clones via MiXCR and kept in-frame beta chains. Every distinct CDR3 protein forms one entry, paired with its most common genes and DNA. Clone size and V and J calls follow TCRdb, not the original study. The sample contains around 150,000 distinct CDR3 sequences, roughly 10% of them found a single time. Roughly 3.8% of the sample is taken by the ten largest.

The source of the sample is a study of T-cell memory formation after mild COVID-19 (dated by TCRdb to about 2021). As for the study more broadly: TCR sequence clusters from the two donors were largely donor specific. Longitudinal TCRalpha and TCRbeta repertoire sequencing tracked T-cell clones expanding and contracting after mild COVID-19 in two donors. The cohort was made up of two young adult volunteers, one female and one male, who were previously healthy. Study-level results and caveats: The study covered only a couple of mild cases, and larger cohorts including severe cases with pre-infection samples were considered necessary. SARS-CoV-2 specificity was not confirmed for the second-wave clones peaking on day 37. The detection of some responding clones in pre-infection memory suggests that pre-existing cross-reactive memory T cells joined the SARS-CoV-2 response. Contracting CD4+ clones were located mainly in the CM and EM memory subsets, whereas CD8+ clones were found to be enriched in EMRA. Clones contracting from day 15 to 85 had balanced CD4/CD8 phenotypes, while a second wave expanding from day 15 to 37 was biased towards CD4+.

V sheds 6 bases and J sheds 1 base, leaving 9 bases between their ends. The germline V gene yields LGHNT for CDR1 and FRNRAP for CDR2. The CDR3 measures 13 amino acids from cysteine to phenylalanine. CDR3 DNA only is kept here, 39 bases in frame from base 1. The specimen was PBMCs or a T cell subset sorted from them (not recorded which). The chain is made from TRBV12-5 and TRBJ2-5; a weak D assignment points to TRBD1 (5 bases agree). This receptor was obtained from a man younger than 35 who had mild COVID-19 (a few samples of this study predate the infection). The sample titles of this study are shuffled in the database, so cell type and time point are left out; the donor was told from shared clones. CDR3 loop: CASGQASQETQYF. The nucleotide sequence is TGTGCTAGTGGACAGGCGAGCCAAGAGACCCAGTACTTC.